This TCR beta chain is from a study of T cells in Graves' hyperthyroidism and ophthalmopathy. Findings and limits, study-wide: In the analysis, a 13 V-J model separated ophthalmopathy from stable hyperthyroidism. Blood also held most thyroid clonotypes expanded beyond 0.001.

V was clipped by 2 bases and J by 4 bases, with 5 bases between them. Germline CDR1 is MGHDK and CDR2 is SYGVNS. There are 13 residues in the CDR3. TCR beta CDR3 regions were amplified from RNA transcripts. With the HTBI primer set, the TCR CDR3 went through a first round of RT-PCR. TCRdb re-analysed the multiplex PCR reads in MiXCR, keeping a single row per CDR3 protein. The table has 250,000 or so distinct CDR3 sequences, roughly 15% seen once. Comments on this clonotype: Its antigen is unknown.

Criteria for exclusion of patients were uncontrolled infection, other autoimmune disease, pregnancy or lactation. The PBMCs were sourced from fresh peripheral blood (about 9.7 ml). The origin of this receptor is a woman aged 18-29 years with Graves' ophthalmopathy. The chain has TRBV25-1 and TRBJ2-2; D tentatively reads TRBD1 or TRBD2 (5 bases each). The specimen sequenced was blood. CDR3 region: CASSEGGTGELFF. As DNA, the CDR3 is TGTGCCAGCAGTGAAGGGGGCACCGGGGAGCTGTTTTTT.